This entry lists 25 T cell receptor beta chains sequenced from one sample in a study of beta chain features in type 1 diabetes. Notes on the study in general: Type 1 diabetes patients had moderately but significantly shorter TCRB CDR3s in all four CD4+ subsets.

Their antigens are not known. cDNA synthesis used the whole RNA isolate, giving expressed TCRB sequences. Generated by immunoSEQ multiplex PCR, the TCRdb table keeps only in-frame clones and is missing some. The sample contains around 710,000 clones, roughly 12% of which appear only once. The specimen sequenced was naive CD4+ T cells from blood. These receptor sequences come from a man aged 25-45 years with type 1 diabetes.

The chain couples TRBV29-1 to TRBJ2-7; 7 nucleotides align to TRBD1. The J segment lost 2 bases and the V segment lost 4 bases, leaving 2 bases of the junction unmatched. The germline gives CDR1 SQVTM, CDR2 ANQGSEA. The CDR3 extends over 12 amino acids. The CDR3 coding sequence is TGCAGCGTTGTGGACAGGACCTACGAGCAGTACTTC. This sequence encodes CSVVDRTYEQYF.

Only a few counts were recorded for this clone. V is TRBV5-1 and J is TRBJ1-1; D perhaps matches TRBD1 (5 bases). This CDR3 comprises 13 residues. Trimming removed 9 bases from V and 2 bases from J, with 14 bases in between. Germline V gives CDR1 SGHRS, CDR2 YFSETQ. In DNA form, the CDR3 reads TGCGCCACCTCCAGCGGGGGAAACACTGAAGCTTTCTTT. Protein: CATSSGGNTEAFF.

This clone was recorded a few times. The V and J genes are TRBV7-9 and TRBJ1-1; TRBD1 is a possible D gene (5 bases). Trimming took 3 bases from V and 1 from J, leaving 15 bases between them. The CDR3 covers 16 residues. Germline CDR1 SEHNR, CDR2 FQNEAQ (reference sequence). For the CDR3, the DNA is TGTGCCAGCAGCTTCTCGCCTTCTACAGGGAACACTGAAGCTTTCTTT. Residues: CASSFSPSTGNTEAFF. Using reference TRBV7-9 and TRBJ1-1 for the parts outside the CDR3, the full variable domain is DTGVSQNPRHKITKRGQNVTFRCDPISEHNRLYWYRQTLGQGPEFLTYFQNEAQLEKSRLLSDRFSAERPKGSFSTLEIQRTEQGDSAMYLCASSFSPSTGNTEAFFGQGTRLTVV.

V and J are TRBV7-2 and TRBJ2-1; weak D call: TRBD2 (6 bases). Trimming took off 4 bases at V and 12 bases at J, with 22 bases between the two ends. Germline loops: CDR1 SGHTA, CDR2 FQGNSA. The CDR3 has 15 amino acids. CDR3 coding DNA: TGTGCCAGCAGCTCTTCACGGGACTCCTTGGGAGGGCAGTTCTTC. Translating it yields CASSSSRDSLGGQFF. Full variable domain (missing parts from reference TRBV7-2 and TRBJ2-1): GAGVSQSPSNKVTEKGKDVELRCDPISGHTALYWYRQSLGQGLEFLIYFQGNSAPDKSGLPSDRFSAERTGGSVSTLTIQRTQQEDSAVYLCASSSSRDSLGGQFFGPGTRLTVL.

This rearrangement joins TRBV7-3 to TRBJ1-1; D is perhaps TRBD1 (6 bases). V gave up 5 bases and J gave up 5 bases, with 18 bases separating them. There are 15 residues in the CDR3. Germline CDR1 SGHTA, CDR2 FQGTGA. In DNA form, the CDR3 reads TGTGCCAGCAGCGTACAGGGATCCCCGGGGACTGAAGCTTTCTTT. Translating gives CASSVQGSPGTEAFF. Variable domain in full (rest from reference TRBV7-3 and TRBJ1-1): GAGVSQTPSNKVTEKGKYVELRCDPISGHTALYWYRQSLGQGPEFLIYFQGTGAADDSGLPNDRFFAVRPEGSVSTLKIQRTERGDSAVYLCASSVQGSPGTEAFFGQGTRLTVV.

CDR3 nucleotide sequence: TGTGCCAGCTCACCAATGGCAGGGGACAATGAGCAGTTCTTC. Protein: CASSPMAGDNEQFF. The chain links TRBV18 to TRBJ2-1; D is possibly TRBD1 (6 bases). Trimming pared 2 bases from V and 5 bases from J, leaving 10 bases between. This CDR3 contains 14 residues. CDR1 and CDR2 from the germline V gene are KGHSH and LQKENI.

Only a few counts were recorded for this clone. The sample carries other DNA sequences with the same CDR3. The chain couples TRBV7-9 to TRBJ1-4; TRBD1 might be the D (5 bases). This CDR3 has 14 residues. The V and J ends lost 5 bases and 5 bases respectively, with 12 bases between them. Looked up from germline, CDR1 is SEHNR and CDR2 is FQNEAQ (reference sequence). CDR3 residues: CASSPGQPNEKLFF. CDR3 DNA sequence: TGTGCCAGCAGCCCCGGACAACCCAATGAAAAACTGTTTTTT.

This clone has just a few counts. This chain uses TRBV11-2 with TRBJ1-2; 10 bases agree with TRBD1. The CDR3 is 14 amino acids. V lost 4 bases to trimming and J lost 8 bases; unmatched junction nucleotides: 7. From germline, CDR1 is SGHAT and CDR2 FQNNGV. The CDR3 region is CASSSRDRGFGYTF. In nucleotides, the CDR3 is TGTGCCAGCAGCTCCCGGGACAGGGGATTCGGCTACACCTTC.

This clone occurred a few times. V is TRBV9 and J is TRBJ2-1; possible D gene TRBD1, 6 bases. Germline CDR1 reads SGDLS; CDR2 reads YYNGEE. Trimming took 4 bases from V and 3 from J, leaving 20 bases between them. This CDR3 region has 17 residues. Here the CDR3 reads CASSPLGGERFYNEQFF. CDR3 bases: TGTGCCAGCAGCCCACTAGGGGGAGAGAGATTCTACAATGAGCAGTTCTTC.

This clone turned up a few times. The chain recombines TRBV30 with TRBJ1-5, with a tentative D call TRBD1 (5 bases). The CDR3 contains 14 residues. CDR1 is GTSNPN, CDR2 SVGIG, per germline (reference sequence). V gave up 2 bases and J gave up 2 bases, with 10 bases separating them. CDR3 amino acids: CAWSRGQGNQPQHF. CDR3 coding DNA: TGTGCCTGGAGTAGGGGCCAAGGCAATCAGCCCCAGCATTTT.

There are a few counts of this clone. The chain employs TRBV5-4 and TRBJ2-5; possible D gene TRBD2, 5 bases. The CDR3 runs to 14 residues. Trimming pared 2 bases from V and 4 bases from J, leaving 12 bases between. Germline V lookup: CDR1 SGHNT, CDR2 YYREEE (reference sequence). In DNA, the CDR3 is TGTGCCAGCAGCTTTCCCGGGGATGGAGAGACCCAGTACTTC. It codes for CASSFPGDGETQYF.

This clone has a handful of counts. The V gene is TRBV4-3, the J gene TRBJ2-1; D assignment may be TRBD1 or TRBD2 (6 bases each). CDR1 is LGHNA and CDR2 is YSLEER in the germline V gene. The CDR3 is 13 residues long. Trimming shortened V by 0 bases and J by 13 bases, and 13 bases separated the two germline ends. CDR3 protein: CASSQDEGGGQFF. CDR3 bases: TGCGCCAGCAGCCAAGACGAGGGGGGAGGCCAGTTCTTC.

The chain has TRBV7-2 and TRBJ1-5; D is uncertain. This CDR3 has 14 amino acids. The germline V gene encodes CDR1 SGHTA and CDR2 FQGNSA. V lost 4 bases and J 2 bases, leaving 9 bases between the germline ends. CDR3 region: CASSSRFGNQPQHF. In DNA, the CDR3 is TGTGCCAGCAGCTCCCGTTTTGGCAATCAGCCCCAGCATTTT.

This clone turned up a few times. The J gene is TRBJ2-3, the V gene TRBV6-6; 12 positions agree with TRBD2. Germline assignment: CDR1 MNHNY and CDR2 SVGAGI (reference sequence). V gave up 6 bases and J gave up 4 bases; unmatched junction bases: 5. CDR3 length: 15 amino acids. This chain's CDR3 is CASSPSGGASDTQYF. CDR3 DNA: TGTGCCAGCAGCCCTAGCGGGGGGGCCTCAGATACGCAGTATTTT.

The sample holds a few counts of this clone. This chain joins TRBV5-1 and TRBJ2-2; D perhaps matches TRBD2 (6 bases). Trimming left V 4 bases short and J 6 bases short, with 13 bases between. The CDR3 spans 14 residues. Germline loops: CDR1 SGHRS, CDR2 YFSETQ. CDR3 sequence: CASSLRGAAGELFF. DNA for the CDR3: TGCGCCAGCAGCCTCCGCGGGGCGGCCGGGGAGCTGTTTTTT.

The chain recombines TRBV2 with TRBJ1-3, with 9 nucleotides matching TRBD1. Germline CDR1 is SNHLY and CDR2 is FYNNEI. The CDR3 has 15 residues. Unmatched junction bases numbered 5, after V lost 5 bases and J lost 3 bases. CDR3 DNA sequence: TGTGCCAGCAGTCCCGGGACAGGGATTGGAAACACCATATATTTT. This sequence encodes CASSPGTGIGNTIYF.

This chain connects TRBV5-1 to TRBJ2-7; no clear D gene. V lost 7 bases and J 3 bases, leaving 8 bases between the germline ends. CDR1 is SGHRS, CDR2 YFSETQ, per germline. This CDR3 region has 11 residues. This chain's CDR3 is CASGDYYEQYF. The CDR3 DNA is TGCGCCAGCGGGGATTACTACGAGCAGTACTTC.

CDR3 coding DNA: TGTGCCAGCAGCTTGACAGGTCCCCCTTCTGGAAACACCATATATTTT. It translates to CASSLTGPPSGNTIYF. The chain couples TRBV7-2 to TRBJ1-3; a weak D match, TRBD1 (6 bases). The CDR3 is 16 amino acids. V dropped 3 bases and J dropped 1 base, with 13 bases sitting between them. CDR1 SGHTA and CDR2 FQGNSA come from the germline V gene.

This clone was observed a handful of times. The chain employs TRBV10-3 and TRBJ2-2, with a tentative D call TRBD1 (6 bases). The CDR3 runs 14 residues. CDR1 and CDR2 from the germline V gene are ENHRY and SYGVKD. V was shortened by 4 bases and J by 5 bases, with 11 bases between the two germline ends. This CDR3 reads CAISVNRETGELFF. For the CDR3, the DNA is TGTGCCATCAGTGTAAACAGGGAGACCGGGGAGCTGTTTTTT.

This clone was counted between two and nine times. The chain carries TRBV7-8 and TRBJ2-3, with 10 positions matching TRBD2. The CDR3 runs 18 residues. The germline V gene has CDR1 SGHVS and CDR2 FQNEAQ. Trimming cost V 7 bases and J 0 bases; bases outside gene matches: 13. CDR3 sequence: CASTVVSGGVTSTDTQYF. CDR3 coding DNA: TGTGCCAGCACCGTCGTAAGCGGGGGGGTAACTAGCACAGATACGCAGTATTTT. The variable domain in full, with the rest retrieved from reference TRBV7-8 and TRBJ2-3, is GAGVSQSPRYKVAKRGQDVALRCDPISGHVSLFWYQQALGQGPEFLTYFQNEAQLDKSGLPSDRFFAERPEGSVSTLKIQRTQQEDSAVYLCASTVVSGGVTSTDTQYFGPGTRLTVL.

This clone was counted only a few times. The chain employs TRBV5-1 and TRBJ2-1, with 15 bases fitting TRBD2. This CDR3 region has 17 residues. The ends lost 4 bases at V and 3 bases at J; junction bases unmatched: 5. Germline V gives CDR1 SGHRS, CDR2 YFSETQ. Here the CDR3 reads CASSPGTSGGLYNEQFF. Here the CDR3 DNA reads TGCGCCAGCAGCCCAGGGACTAGCGGGGGGCTCTACAATGAGCAGTTCTTC.

Only a few counts were recorded for this clone. This chain joins TRBV19 and TRBJ2-5, with 10 nucleotides matching TRBD1. The V and J ends lost 8 bases and 5 bases, in that order; junction bases with no gene match: 14. The length of the CDR3 is 16 residues. The germline CDR1 and CDR2 sequences are LNHDA and SQIVND (reference sequence). CDR3 nucleotide sequence: TGTGCCAGTGGTTGGGGACAGGGGACCCCAGAGGAGACCCAGTACTTC. Translated, it gives CASGWGQGTPEETQYF.

This clone was detected only a few times. This chain links TRBV5-1 with TRBJ2-7; D is perhaps TRBD2 (6 bases). Trimming took 3 bases from V and 1 from J, leaving 11 bases between them. The CDR3 spans 14 residues. From germline, CDR1 is SGHRS and CDR2 YFSETQ. CDR3 nucleotides: TGCGCCAGCAGCTCCCGGGACTTTTCCTACGAGCAGTACTTC. Translating gives CASSSRDFSYEQYF.

This clone appeared a few times. The gene calls are TRBV30 and TRBJ1-3, with no clear D. Germline-derived CDR1 and CDR2 are GTSNPN and SVGIG (reference sequence). The CDR3 is 13 amino acids. Trimming shortened V by 1 base and J by 4 bases, and 8 bases separated the two germline ends. CDR3 amino acids: CAWSGMSGNTIYF. In DNA, the CDR3 is TGTGCCTGGAGTGGAATGTCCGGAAACACCATATATTTT. The whole variable domain, filled in from reference TRBV30 and TRBJ1-3, reads SQTIHQWPATLVQPVGSPLSLECTVEGTSNPNLYWYRQAAGRGLQLLFYSVGIGQISSEVPQNLSASRPQDRQFILSSKKLLLSDSGFYLCAWSGMSGNTIYFGEGSWLTVV.

The chain has TRBV7-8 and TRBJ1-1, with 9 bases matching TRBD1. Per the germline V gene, CDR1 is SGHVS and CDR2 is FQNEAQ. V lost 5 bases, J lost 5 bases, and 6 bases stayed unmatched. The CDR3 sequence is 14 residues long. CDR3 amino acids: CASSQGQGKTEAFF. The CDR3 nucleotides are TGTGCCAGCAGCCAGGGACAGGGAAAAACTGAAGCTTTCTTT.